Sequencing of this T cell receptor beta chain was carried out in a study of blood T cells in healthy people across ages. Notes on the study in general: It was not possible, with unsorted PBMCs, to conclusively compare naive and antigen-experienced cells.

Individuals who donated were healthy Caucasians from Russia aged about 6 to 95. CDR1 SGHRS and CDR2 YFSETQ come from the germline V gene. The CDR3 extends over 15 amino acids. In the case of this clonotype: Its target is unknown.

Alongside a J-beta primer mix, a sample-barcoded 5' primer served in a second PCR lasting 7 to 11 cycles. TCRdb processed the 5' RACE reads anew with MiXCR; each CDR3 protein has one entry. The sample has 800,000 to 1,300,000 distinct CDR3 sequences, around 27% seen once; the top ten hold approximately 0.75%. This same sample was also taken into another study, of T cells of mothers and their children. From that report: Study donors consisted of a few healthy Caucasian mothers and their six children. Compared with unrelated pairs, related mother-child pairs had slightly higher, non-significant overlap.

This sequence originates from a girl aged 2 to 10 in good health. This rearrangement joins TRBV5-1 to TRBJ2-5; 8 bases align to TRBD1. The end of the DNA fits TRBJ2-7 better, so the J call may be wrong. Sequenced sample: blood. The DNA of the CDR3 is TGCGCCAGCAGCCAAGCGACAGGGGTTTTCTACGAGCAGTACTTC. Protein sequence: CASSQATGVFYEQYF.